The T cell receptor beta chain described here comes from a study of identical twins (dated by TCRdb to the mid-2010s). Regarding the study in general: To test whether fetal clonotypes persist, the study used deep sequencing on TCR alpha and beta repertoires from monozygotic twins, unrelated adults of various ages, and cord blood. Replicate twin experiments were performed at different times using different library preparation protocols to rule out contamination.

All donors were healthy Caucasians. Using Miltenyi CD45RO+ enrichment and human naive T-cell isolation kits, memory (CD45RO+) and naive T cells were isolated from PBMC. Regarding this clonotype: There is no known antigen for this receptor. No much larger clonotype is one base removed from it; base qualities were not supplied.

The library was built by means of 5' RACE. Reads for this sample came from an Illumina HiSeq 2000. Template switching introduced a universal primer binding site; the final cDNA contained a unique molecular identifier, enabling accurate counting of TCR cDNA molecules. Specific primers in the conserved constant-segment region were used to synthesize first-strand cDNA for TCR alpha and beta chains. To control for contamination, every cDNA library carried two barcodes: a SMART-Mk sample barcode plus Illumina barcodes. TruSeq adapter sequences and Illumina sample barcodes were added in two successive PCR steps. Sequencing of the TCR alpha and beta cDNA libraries was done on the Illumina HiSeq platform using custom primers. In the original analysis: Raw reads were processed with MiGEC to extract unique molecular identifiers, and MiXCR was used to determine CDR3 positions. Recombination models were inferred per individual with the repgenHMM and IGoR tools using an EM algorithm. The analysis of shared clonotypes was done with the tcR package in R, with sharing normalized by the product of cloneset sizes. To study raw recombination free of thymic and clonal selection effects, out-of-frame nonproductive sequences were analyzed. TCRdb ran its own pipeline on the public reads, namely fastp trimming at Q25 and MiXCR clone calling, and kept in-frame beta chains. When rows share a CDR3 protein, they turn into one entry using the most common DNA and genes. It is TCRdb's table, rather than the study itself, that gives the V and J calls and clone size. The sample table holds around 220,000 distinct CDR3 sequences, of which roughly an eighth were seen once. 8.8% of the sample is in the top ten clones.

Study-level results and caveats: Because the same donors could not be followed over many years, the conclusions depended on cross-sectional statistical analysis. The excess sharing between twins in beta out-of-frame sequences was weaker because fewer shared sequences reduced the signal-to-noise ratio. Compared with coincidental sharing between unrelated individuals, out-of-frame TCR alpha sequences shared between twins showed an excess of sequences with low generation probability. In monozygotic twins, recombination models systematically underestimated out-of-frame TCR alpha sharing, but the models matched the sharing seen between unrelated individuals. Fewer insertions were carried by abundant cord blood beta clonotypes; a weaker similar trend was observed in young adult naive repertoires, while no such trend was observed in memory repertoires. Zero-insertion analyses could be partly confounded by invariant T cells such as MAIT and iNKT, although diverse VJ usage argued against such confounding for most clonotypes.

Inclusive of the bounding cysteine and phenylalanine, the CDR3 is 17 residues long. The DNA shown is the 51-base CDR3, in frame from base 1. The CDR1 and CDR2 encoded by the germline V gene are SGHRS and YFSETQ. Clipping removes 7 bases from V and 2 bases from J, with 16 as the unmatched junction base count. The receptor was isolated from a young woman in good health. The rearrangement combines TRBV5-1 with TRBJ2-5, and 8 junctional nucleotides match TRBD2. The sample consisted of memory (CD45RO+) T cells sorted from blood. The cell subset or site label corresponds to: CD45RO+ enriched T cells. The CDR3 reads CASRNGGAQSPQETQYF. The bases are TGCGCCAGCCGCAACGGGGGGGCCCAGTCGCCTCAAGAGACCCAGTACTTC.